Listed below are T cell receptor beta chains from one sample, sequenced in a study of shared clonotypes between healthy human individuals. TCRdb keeps only in-frame clones here, not all; method: immunoSEQ multiplex PCR. The sample holds under 1,900,000 clones; around 98.5% are singletons and the top ten take approximately 0.38%. The sequencing sample was made of naive CD4+ T cells sorted from blood. The receptor source for this set is a man aged 25-45 years in good health. CDR3s include the opening cysteine and the closing phenylalanine or tryptophan. A D gene is named only where the DNA matches it firmly. Where a row states a size, it is once, few, many or the class of an expanded clone; other rows omit it.

J,size,D,V,CDR3,DNA
TRBJ1-5,NA,TRBD1,TRBV28,CASRGQGGNYGNQPQHF,TGTGCCAGCAGAGGACAGGGGGGGAACTACGGCAATCAGCCCCAGCATTTT
TRBJ2-5,NA,TRBD2,TRBV10-3,CAISDRLVAGVQETQYF,TGTGCCATCAGTGACCGCTTGGTAGCGGGAGTCCAAGAGACCCAGTACTTC
TRBJ2-5,NA,NA,TRBV7-6,CATNRGGETQYF,TGTGCCACCAACAGGGGAGGAGAGACCCAGTACTTC
TRBJ2-3,NA,TRBD1,TRBV7-9,CASSFWDRGTDTQYF,TGTGCCAGCAGCTTTTGGGACAGGGGCACAGATACGCAGTATTTT
TRBJ2-7,NA,NA,TRBV7-9,CARSPREIGVEQYF,TGTGCCCGCAGCCCTCGGGAGATCGGAGTCGAGCAGTACTTC
TRBJ2-1,NA,NA,TRBV6-1,CASSELRIDEQFF,TGTGCCAGCAGTGAATTGAGGATCGATGAGCAGTTCTTC
TRBJ1-5,NA,TRBD1,TRBV28,CASRPGGASNQPQHF,TGTGCCAGCAGACCAGGGGGCGCGAGCAATCAGCCCCAGCATTTT
TRBJ2-7,NA,NA,TRBV5-3,CASSLQQGPYEQYF,TGTGCCAGCAGCTTGCAACAGGGCCCCTACGAGCAGTACTTC
TRBJ2-1,NA,NA,TRBV11-3,CASSGGSTYNEQFF,TGTGCCAGCAGTGGGGGATCGACTTACAATGAGCAGTTCTTC
TRBJ2-1,NA,TRBD2,TRBV18,CASSPGGLGLAYNEQFF,TGTGCCAGCTCACCAGGTGGTCTGGGACTAGCCTACAATGAGCAGTTCTTC
TRBJ2-5,NA,NA,TRBV18,CASSPRPGQETQYF,TGTGCCAGCTCACCTCGCCCGGGGCAAGAGACCCAGTACTTC
TRBJ2-2,NA,TRBD1,TRBV5-5,CASSATGSGELFF,TGTGCCAGCAGCGCGACAGGGTCCGGGGAGCTGTTTTTT
TRBJ2-5,NA,TRBD1,TRBV7-7,CASSSDRVGETQYF,TGTGCTAGCAGCTCCGACAGGGTAGGGGAGACCCAGTACTTC
TRBJ2-7,NA,TRBD1,TRBV4-1,CASSQPRDRTPYEQYF,TGCGCCAGCAGCCAACCCCGGGACAGGACCCCCTACGAGCAGTACTTC
TRBJ2-4,NA,NA,TRBV9,CASSVAGQHIQYF,TGTGCCAGCAGCGTAGCTGGACAGCACATTCAGTACTTC
TRBJ1-5,NA,NA,TRBV5-8,CASSLGRWVGQPQHF,TGTGCCAGCAGCTTGGGACGGTGGGTAGGTCAGCCCCAGCATTTT
TRBJ1-1,NA,TRBD1,TRBV5-1,CASRRQGLEAFF,TGCGCCAGCAGACGACAGGGCCTAGAAGCTTTCTTT
TRBJ2-7,NA,TRBD2,TRBV30,CAWSVQSGTRNHEQYF,TGTGCCTGGAGTGTACAGAGCGGGACTAGAAACCACGAGCAGTACTTC
TRBJ1-3,once,TRBD1,TRBV18,CASSGTGDGNTIYF,TGTGCCAGCTCAGGAACAGGGGATGGAAACACCATATATTTT
TRBJ2-1,NA,NA,TRBV2,CASRGRAGQFF,TGTGCCAGCAGGGGCAGAGCTGGGCAGTTCTTC